These 32 T cell receptor beta chains were all obtained from the same sample, sequenced in a study of cytomegalovirus exposure and HLA in healthy donors. PCR employed 60 Vbeta and 13 Jbeta primers. Sequencing was performed with immunoSEQ multiplex PCR; in TCRdb, only in-frame clones are kept and a portion is missing. The repertoire holds about 150,000 clones, with around 79% as singletons. Sequencing was performed on PBMCs. These receptors all stem from a male donor in good health and CMV-seronegative.

The chain uses TRBV6-6 and TRBJ1-1; D is unclear. Germline assignment: CDR1 MNHNY and CDR2 SVGAGI (reference sequence). Trimming removed 0 bases from V and 4 bases from J, with 9 bases in between. The CDR3 extends over 14 amino acids. CDR3 nucleotide sequence: TGTGCCAGCAGTTACTCGACTCTTGTCACTGAAGCTTTCTTT. Translated: CASSYSTLVTEAFF.

The V gene is TRBV7-9, the J gene TRBJ1-1, with 8 bases identical to TRBD1. With 5 bases clipped from V and 10 bases from J, the junction kept 6 bases outside the gene matches. CDR1 SEHNR and CDR2 FQNEAQ come from the germline V gene (reference sequence). The CDR3 loop spans 12 amino acids. DNA of the CDR3: TGTGCCAGCAGCCTCCTGGACAGGGCAGCTTTCTTT. It is translated as CASSLLDRAAFF. Full variable domain (outside the CDR3, taken from reference TRBV7-9 and TRBJ1-1): DTGVSQNPRHKITKRGQNVTFRCDPISEHNRLYWYRQTLGQGPEFLTYFQNEAQLEKSRLLSDRFSAERPKGSFSTLEIQRTEQGDSAMYLCASSLLDRAAFFGQGTRLTVV.

The chain carries TRBV9 and TRBJ2-1, with D possibly TRBD2 on 6 matching bases. Germline CDR1 is SGDLS and CDR2 is YYNGEE. V lost 1 base and J lost 2, with 10 bases in between. This CDR3 spans 15 amino acids. CDR3 region: CASSVIAGTYNEQFF. DNA for the CDR3: TGTGCCAGCAGCGTAATTGCGGGGACCTACAATGAGCAGTTCTTC.

This clone has just one count. The chain is built from TRBV7-3 and TRBJ2-1; D possibly corresponds to TRBD2 (7 bases). There are 14 residues in the CDR3. V dropped 2 bases and J dropped 9 bases, with 14 bases sitting between them. Germline V gene data show CDR1 as SGHTA and CDR2 as FQGTGA. In nucleotides, the CDR3 is TGTGCCAGCAGCTTATTCGGGGGGCAGGGTGAGCAGTTCTTC. This encodes CASSLFGGQGEQFF.

This clone came up once. The chain combines TRBV5-4 with TRBJ2-7; 12 nucleotides match TRBD1. In germline, CDR1 is SGHNT, CDR2 YYREEE (reference sequence). This CDR3 is 17 amino acids long. V trimming: 0 bases; J trimming: 3 bases; junction bases outside the gene matches: 7. The CDR3 sequence is CASSLGDRGLVNYEQYF. The CDR3 DNA is TGTGCCAGCAGCTTGGGGGACAGGGGGCTGGTTAACTACGAGCAGTACTTC.

The chain is built from TRBV2 and TRBJ2-5, with 12 positions matching TRBD2. The better agreement between TRBJ2-7 and the DNA end casts doubt on the J call. The germline V gene encodes CDR1 SNHLY and CDR2 FYNNEI. CDR3 length: 16 residues. The CDR3 DNA reads as TGTGCCAGCAGGGTGACTAGCGGGGGATTCGGCTACGAGCAGTACTTC. Protein product: CASRVTSGGFGYEQYF.

This rearrangement joins TRBV27 to TRBJ1-2, with D possibly being TRBD1 (5 bases). This CDR3 is built from 15 residues. Germline V gene lookup returns CDR1 MNHEY and CDR2 SMNVEV (reference sequence). V dropped 4 bases and J dropped 2 bases, with 14 bases sitting between them. Written as DNA, the CDR3 is TGTGCCAGCAGTTCCCATCAACAGGCGAACTATGGCTACACCTTC. It translates to CASSSHQQANYGYTF.

The V call is TRBV21-1, the J call TRBJ1-5; the D call in the table, TRBD1, was not verified against the DNA. TRBV21-1 is described as a pseudogene. This CDR3 has 16 amino acids. CDR3 sequence reads: CASSKAIMGQGQPQHF. CDR3 DNA sequence: TGTGCCAGCAGCAAAGCTATTATGGGTCAGGGTCAGCCCCAGCATTTT.

This rearrangement joins TRBV11-2 to TRBJ1-6, with TRBD1 identical over 7 bases. Germline V gives CDR1 SGHAT, CDR2 FQNNGV. Trimming took 0 bases from V and 9 from J; bases not matched to a gene: 8. The CDR3 sequence is 16 residues long. CDR3 region: CASSLDSPGGSSPLHF. The CDR3 DNA follows: TGTGCCAGCAGCTTAGATTCCCCAGGGGGGAGTTCACCCCTCCACTTT.

The rearrangement joins TRBV19 to TRBJ2-5, with D perhaps matching TRBD2 (6 bases). Trimming removed 5 bases at V and 4 bases at J, with 11 bases between. This CDR3 has 13 residues. Germline values: CDR1 LNHDA, CDR2 SQIVND (reference sequence). The CDR3 sequence: CASSRNGGETQYF. In DNA, the CDR3 is TGTGCCAGTAGTCGCAACGGGGGAGAGACCCAGTACTTC.

As DNA, the CDR3 is TGTGCCAGCAGCGTGGGACAAGTCTATGAGCAGTTCTTC. It codes for CASSVGQVYEQFF. The chain couples TRBV7-6 to TRBJ2-1, with a possible D match to TRBD1 (6 bases). The germline V gene has CDR1 SGHVS and CDR2 FNYEAQ. With 5 bases removed from V and 8 bases from J, the gap between germline ends came to 13 bases. The CDR3 runs to 13 residues.

The chain joins TRBV12-5 to TRBJ2-3, with TRBD2 matching over 11 bases. With V trimmed by 2 bases and J by 0 bases, 7 bases remained unmatched. Germline CDR1 LGHNT, CDR2 FRNRAP. This CDR3 is 18 amino acids long. The CDR3 region has the DNA TGTGCTAGTGGTTTGAGGGGTCGGACTAGCGGGAGCACAGATACGCAGTATTTT. This sequence encodes CASGLRGRTSGSTDTQYF.

This clone came up a few times. The gene calls are TRBV9 and TRBJ1-3; 9 positions match TRBD1. Trimming removed 4 bases from V and 4 bases from J; junction bases left unmatched: 21. Germline CDR1 is SGDLS and CDR2 is YYNGEE. The length of the CDR3 is 20 residues. For the CDR3, the DNA is TGTGCCAGCAGCCCCGACAGGGGGAACAGGGGAAAGTTGGCCGGAAACACCATATATTTT. Protein product: CASSPDRGNRGKLAGNTIYF.

This clone was recorded a few times. The V gene is TRBV7-9, the J gene TRBJ1-2; 8 bases are shared with TRBD1. Germline CDR1 SEHNR, CDR2 FQNEAQ (reference sequence). Trimming cost V 5 bases and J 2 bases; bases outside gene matches: 10. The CDR3 is made up of 16 amino acids. CDR3: CASSPRTGKANYGYTF. The DNA of the CDR3 is TGTGCCAGCAGCCCCCGGACAGGGAAGGCGAACTATGGCTACACCTTC. The variable domain in full, with the rest retrieved from reference TRBV7-9 and TRBJ1-2, is DTGVSQNPRHKITKRGQNVTFRCDPISEHNRLYWYRQTLGQGPEFLTYFQNEAQLEKSRLLSDRFSAERPKGSFSTLEIQRTEQGDSAMYLCASSPRTGKANYGYTFGSGTRLTVV.

The rearrangement uses TRBV7-2 and TRBJ1-4; D unclear. Trimming cost V 3 bases and J 3 bases, with 5 bases left between them. The CDR3 has 13 residues. Looked up from germline, CDR1 is SGHTA and CDR2 is FQGNSA. The CDR3 DNA sequence: TGTGCCAGCAGCTTTGGGCCTAATGAAAAACTGTTTTTT. This gives the protein CASSFGPNEKLFF. The variable domain in full, completed from reference TRBV7-2 and TRBJ1-4, reads GAGVSQSPSNKVTEKGKDVELRCDPISGHTALYWYRQSLGQGLEFLIYFQGNSAPDKSGLPSDRFSAERTGGSVSTLTIQRTQQEDSAVYLCASSFGPNEKLFFGSGTQLSVL.

This clone was picked up one time. The V call is TRBV18, the J call TRBJ2-7, with D tentatively TRBD2 (8 bases). The CDR3 loop spans 16 amino acids. The germline V gene encodes CDR1 KGHSH and CDR2 LQKENI. With 3 bases removed from V and 7 bases from J, the gap between germline ends came to 22 bases. The CDR3 is CASSPPDLQGTREQYF. The CDR3 nucleotides read TGTGCCAGCTCACCTCCAGACCTACAGGGGACTAGGGAGCAGTACTTC.

The rearrangement joins TRBV15 to TRBJ1-1, with a weak D call TRBD1 (6 bases). The germline CDR1 and CDR2 sequences are LNHNV and YYDKDF (reference sequence). The CDR3 loop spans 15 amino acids. The V end lost 6 bases, the J end lost 0 bases, and 14 bases lay between the germline ends. CDR3 sequence reads: CATSLGGALNTEAFF. The CDR3, as DNA: TGTGCCACCAGTCTGGGGGGGGCTCTGAACACTGAAGCTTTCTTT.

This chain joins TRBV4-3 and TRBJ2-3, with 10 bases lining up with TRBD2. This CDR3 has 15 amino acids. The germline CDR1 and CDR2 sequences are LGHNA and YSLEER. With V trimmed by 3 bases and J by 4 bases, 4 bases remained unmatched. The chain's CDR3 is CASSQGLAGADTQYF. As DNA, the CDR3 is TGCGCCAGCAGCCAGGGGCTAGCGGGAGCAGATACGCAGTATTTT.

This rearrangement joins TRBV5-1 to TRBJ1-2; 10 bases fit TRBD1. CDR1 and CDR2 (germline): SGHRS, YFSETQ. This CDR3 has 12 amino acids. Trimming cost V 7 bases and J 6 bases; bases outside gene matches: 3. The CDR3 sequence is CASSDRGDGYTF. The CDR3 DNA sequence: TGCGCCAGCTCGGACAGGGGGGATGGCTACACCTTC.

This chain uses TRBV19 with TRBJ2-4; perhaps TRBD1 as D (5 bases). Germline CDR1 and CDR2: LNHDA and SQIVND (reference sequence). V was shortened by 8 bases and J by 0 bases, with 11 bases between the two germline ends. The CDR3 length is 14 residues. CDR3 DNA sequence: TGTGCCAGTCAGGACATCCTAGCCAAAAACATTCAGTACTTC. The encoded protein is CASQDILAKNIQYF. Variable domain in full (rest from reference TRBV19 and TRBJ2-4): DGGITQSPKYLFRKEGQNVTLSCEQNLNHDAMYWYRQDPGQGLRLIYYSQIVNDFQKGDIAEGYSVSREKKESFPLTVTSAQKNPTAFYLCASQDILAKNIQYFGAGTRLSVL.

The chain recombines TRBV5-1 with TRBJ2-1; TRBD1 is a possible D gene (6 bases). With 1 base removed from V and 2 bases from J, the gap between germline ends came to 10 bases. Germline lookup yields CDR1 SGHRS and CDR2 YFSETQ. This CDR3 comprises 15 residues. The CDR3 nucleotides are TGCGCCAGCAGCTTGTTGCCAGGGGCCTACAATGAGCAGTTCTTC. It codes for CASSLLPGAYNEQFF.

This clone was counted between two and nine times. The chain carries TRBV5-4 and TRBJ1-6; TRBD1 might be the D (5 bases). Per germline, CDR1 SGHNT and CDR2 YYREEE (reference sequence). V lost 2 bases, J lost 7 bases, and 10 bases lay in between. The CDR3 loop spans 14 amino acids. The CDR3 coding sequence is TGTGCCAGCAGCTTTCGGGGGGGGAATTCACCCCTCCACTTT. As protein: CASSFRGGNSPLHF.

V is TRBV7-3 and J is TRBJ2-5; D may be TRBD2 (6 bases). V was shortened by 4 bases and J by 11 bases, with 17 bases between the two germline ends. CDR1 and CDR2 from the germline V gene are SGHTA and FQGTGA. The CDR3 sequence is 13 residues long. CDR3: CASSSSARSEQYF. CDR3 DNA: TGTGCCAGCAGCTCTAGCGCCCGCTCGGAGCAGTACTTC.

This clone was recorded only once. The chain is built from TRBV19 and TRBJ2-3, with 10 bases identical to TRBD2. This CDR3 has 18 residues. Germline V gene sequence: CDR1 LNHDA, CDR2 SQIVND (reference sequence). V lost 3 bases to trimming and J lost 2 bases; unmatched junction nucleotides: 11. CDR3 nucleotides: TGTGCCAGTAGTATCCCCGCCCTAGCGGGGGTGTTCACAGATACGCAGTATTTT. This sequence encodes CASSIPALAGVFTDTQYF.

The chain recombines TRBV5-5 with TRBJ2-2; no clear D gene. The ends were cut back, 4 bases at V and 8 bases at J, with 21 bases in the middle. The CDR3 has 16 residues. In germline, CDR1 is SGHKS, CDR2 YYEKEE (reference sequence). The CDR3: CASSIEPPRGTGELFF. The CDR3 DNA is TGTGCCAGCAGCATAGAACCCCCACGCGGAACGGGGGAGCTGTTTTTT.

This chain uses TRBV2 with TRBJ1-1; no firm D call. Germline loops: CDR1 SNHLY, CDR2 FYNNEI. This CDR3 contains 13 residues. The ends were cut back, 5 bases at V and 8 bases at J, with 15 bases in the middle. This CDR3 reads CASSSYPGLEAFF. The CDR3, as DNA: TGTGCCAGCAGTAGCTACCCAGGATTGGAAGCTTTCTTT.

The chain has TRBV15 and TRBJ2-7; D is unclear. This CDR3 contains 13 residues. CDR1 and CDR2 (germline): LNHNV, YYDKDF (reference sequence). The V end was cut by 1 base, the J end by 4 bases, with 8 bases between. The CDR3 protein is CATSRGQLYEQYF. The CDR3 DNA reads TGTGCCACCAGCAGAGGACAATTATACGAGCAGTACTTC.

This clone was counted only a few times. This same CDR3 is encoded by further DNA sequences in the sample. V and J are TRBV5-1 and TRBJ2-3, with 7 bases matching TRBD1. This CDR3 region has 14 residues. Germline CDR1 reads SGHRS; CDR2 reads YFSETQ. V was pared by 4 bases and J by 0 bases, with 2 bases of the junction left unmatched. The CDR3 DNA follows: TGCGCCAGCAGCGACAGGGCTAGCACAGATACGCAGTATTTT. This translates into CASSDRASTDTQYF.

The V gene is TRBV15, the J gene TRBJ2-7; possible D gene TRBD1, 5 bases. With 5 bases removed from V and 4 bases from J, the gap between germline ends came to 24 bases. The germline V gene encodes CDR1 LNHNV and CDR2 YYDKDF (reference sequence). CDR3 size: 17 residues. The CDR3 DNA reads TGTGCCACCAGCGAACAGGATTCGCCGCCTTCAAGGTACGAGCAGTACTTC. It yields the protein CATSEQDSPPSRYEQYF.

The gene calls are TRBV5-1 and TRBJ1-2; 8 positions match TRBD1. Germline V CDR1 and CDR2: SGHRS, YFSETQ. J gave up 3 bases and V 5 bases, and 6 bases lay outside the gene matches. The CDR3 is made up of 14 amino acids. The CDR3 DNA sequence: TGCGCCAGCAGGCCGACAGGGGACGACTATGGCTACACCTTC. Translated: CASRPTGDDYGYTF.

The chain links TRBV5-6 to TRBJ1-3, with D perhaps matching TRBD1 (5 bases). V was cut by 2 bases and J by 4 bases, with 16 bases left in between. CDR3 size: 16 residues. The germline V gene has CDR1 SGHDT and CDR2 YYEEEE. Written as DNA, the CDR3 is TGTGCCAGCAGCTTTAACTTGGGGCCAATGGGAAACACCATATATTTT. Its protein is CASSFNLGPMGNTIYF.

The V call is TRBV2, the J call TRBJ2-5; 10 bases align to TRBD2. The V gene's germline CDR1 is SNHLY and CDR2 FYNNEI. V lost 8 bases to trimming and J lost 5 bases; unmatched junction nucleotides: 11. There are 15 residues in the CDR3. The CDR3 spells CASRPSGSRGETQYF. For the CDR3, the DNA is TGTGCCAGCCGGCCTAGCGGGAGTAGGGGGGAGACCCAGTACTTC.